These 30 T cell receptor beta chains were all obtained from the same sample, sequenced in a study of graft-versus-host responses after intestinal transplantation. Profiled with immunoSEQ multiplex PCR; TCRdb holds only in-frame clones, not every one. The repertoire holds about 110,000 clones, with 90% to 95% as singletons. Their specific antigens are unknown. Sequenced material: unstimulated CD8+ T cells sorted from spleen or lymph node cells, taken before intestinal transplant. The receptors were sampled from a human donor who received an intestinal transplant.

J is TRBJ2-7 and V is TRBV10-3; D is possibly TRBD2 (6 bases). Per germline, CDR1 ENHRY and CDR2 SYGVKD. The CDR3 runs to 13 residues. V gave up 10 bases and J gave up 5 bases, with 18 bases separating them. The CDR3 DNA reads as TGTGCCACCCAGGGACTGGAATCTGACGAGCAGTACTTC. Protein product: CATQGLESDEQYF.

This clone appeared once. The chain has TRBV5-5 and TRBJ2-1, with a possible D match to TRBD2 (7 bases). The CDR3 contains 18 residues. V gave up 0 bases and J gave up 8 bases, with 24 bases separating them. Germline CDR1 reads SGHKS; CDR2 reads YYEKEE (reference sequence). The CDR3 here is CASSLVDFGRPKGDEQFF. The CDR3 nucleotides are TGTGCCAGCAGCTTGGTCGACTTCGGGAGGCCTAAGGGGGATGAGCAGTTCTTC.

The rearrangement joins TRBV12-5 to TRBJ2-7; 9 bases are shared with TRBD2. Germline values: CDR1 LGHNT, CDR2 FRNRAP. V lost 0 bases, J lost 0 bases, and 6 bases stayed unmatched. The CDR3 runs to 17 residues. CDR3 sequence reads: CASGLVLAGGSSYEQYF. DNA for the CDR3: TGTGCTAGTGGTTTGGTACTTGCGGGAGGGAGCTCCTACGAGCAGTACTTC.

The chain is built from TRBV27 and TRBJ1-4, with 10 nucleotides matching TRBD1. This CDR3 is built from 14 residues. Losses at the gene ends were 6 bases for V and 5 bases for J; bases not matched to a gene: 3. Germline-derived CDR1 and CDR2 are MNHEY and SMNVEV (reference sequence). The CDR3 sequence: CASSWTGGNEKLFF. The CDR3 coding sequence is TGTGCCAGCAGCTGGACAGGGGGAAATGAAAAACTGTTTTTT.

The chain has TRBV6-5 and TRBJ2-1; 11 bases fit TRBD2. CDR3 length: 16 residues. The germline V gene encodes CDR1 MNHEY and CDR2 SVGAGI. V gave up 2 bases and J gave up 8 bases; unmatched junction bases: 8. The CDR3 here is CASSYAESSGRYEQFF. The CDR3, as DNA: TGTGCCAGCAGTTACGCAGAGTCTAGCGGGAGGTATGAGCAGTTCTTC.

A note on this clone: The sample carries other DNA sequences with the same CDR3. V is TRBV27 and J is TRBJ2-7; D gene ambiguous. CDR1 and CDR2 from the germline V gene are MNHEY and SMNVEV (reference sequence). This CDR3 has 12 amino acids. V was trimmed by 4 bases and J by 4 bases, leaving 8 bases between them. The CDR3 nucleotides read TGTGCCAGCAGTTCCACACCTTACGAGCAGTACTTC. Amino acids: CASSSTPYEQYF.

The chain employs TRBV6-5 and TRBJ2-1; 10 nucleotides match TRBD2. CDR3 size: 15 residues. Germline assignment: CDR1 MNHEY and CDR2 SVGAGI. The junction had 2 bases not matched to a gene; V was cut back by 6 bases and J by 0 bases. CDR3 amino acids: CASRSSGSSYNEQFF. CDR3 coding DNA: TGTGCCAGCAGGTCTAGCGGGAGCTCCTACAATGAGCAGTTCTTC.

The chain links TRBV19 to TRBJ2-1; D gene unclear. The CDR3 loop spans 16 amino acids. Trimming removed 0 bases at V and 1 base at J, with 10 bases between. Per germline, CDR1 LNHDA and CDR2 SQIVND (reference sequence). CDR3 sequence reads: CASSIDVGVSYNEQFF. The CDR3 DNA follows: TGTGCCAGTAGTATAGATGTGGGTGTTTCCTACAATGAGCAGTTCTTC.

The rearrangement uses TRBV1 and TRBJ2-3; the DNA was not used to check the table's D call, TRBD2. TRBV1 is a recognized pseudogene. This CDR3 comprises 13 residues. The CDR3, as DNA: TGCACCAGCAGCCACGAAGCCACAGATACGCAGTATTTT. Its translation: CTSSHEATDTQYF.

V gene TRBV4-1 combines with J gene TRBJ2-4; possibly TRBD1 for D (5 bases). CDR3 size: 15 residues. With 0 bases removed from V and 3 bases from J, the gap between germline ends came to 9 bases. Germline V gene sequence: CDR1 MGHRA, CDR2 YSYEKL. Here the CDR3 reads CASSQESGNKNIQYF. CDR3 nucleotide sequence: TGCGCCAGCAGCCAAGAATCAGGGAACAAAAACATTCAGTACTTC.

Written as DNA, the CDR3 is TGTGCCAGCAGCCCTCGGACAGGCACCGGGGAGCTGTTTTTT. It translates to CASSPRTGTGELFF. The rearrangement links TRBV7-9 to TRBJ2-2; 7 positions agree with TRBD1. This CDR3 spans 14 amino acids. Looked up from germline, CDR1 is SEHNR and CDR2 is FQNEAQ (reference sequence). The J segment lost 4 bases and the V segment lost 5 bases, leaving 4 bases of the junction unmatched. The variable domain in full, with the rest retrieved from reference TRBV7-9 and TRBJ2-2, is DTGVSQNPRHKITKRGQNVTFRCDPISEHNRLYWYRQTLGQGPEFLTYFQNEAQLEKSRLLSDRFSAERPKGSFSTLEIQRTEQGDSAMYLCASSPRTGTGELFFGEGSRLTVL.

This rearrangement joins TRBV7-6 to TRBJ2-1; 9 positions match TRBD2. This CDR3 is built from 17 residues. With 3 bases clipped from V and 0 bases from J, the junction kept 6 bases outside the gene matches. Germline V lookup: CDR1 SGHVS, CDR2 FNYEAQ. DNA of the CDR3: TGTGCCAGCAGCTTGACCGGGACTAGCAGCTCCTACAATGAGCAGTTCTTC. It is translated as CASSLTGTSSSYNEQFF.

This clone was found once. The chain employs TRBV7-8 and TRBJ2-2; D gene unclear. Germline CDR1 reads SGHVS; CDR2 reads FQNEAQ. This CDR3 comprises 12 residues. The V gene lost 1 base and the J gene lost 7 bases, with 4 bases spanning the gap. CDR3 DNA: TGTGCCAGCAGCTTAGACAGCGGGGAGCTGTTTTTT. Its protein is CASSLDSGELFF.

In DNA form, the CDR3 reads TGTGCCAGCAGCCCAAACCGGAGGGGGCGCAATGAGCAGTTCTTC. Amino acid sequence: CASSPNRRGRNEQFF. The V call is TRBV13, the J call TRBJ2-1, with a tentative D call TRBD1 (7 bases). V was clipped by 5 bases and J by 6 bases, with 17 bases between them. The CDR3 is 15 amino acids. CDR1 is PRHDT and CDR2 is FYEKMQ in the germline V gene (reference sequence).

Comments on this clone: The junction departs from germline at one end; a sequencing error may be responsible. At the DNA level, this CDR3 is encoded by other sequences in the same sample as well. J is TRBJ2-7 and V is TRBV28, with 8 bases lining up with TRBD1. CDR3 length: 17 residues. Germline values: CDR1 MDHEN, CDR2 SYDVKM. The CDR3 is CASSSNRRDRRSYEQYF. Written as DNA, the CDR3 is TGTGCCAGCAGTTCGAACCGCCGGGACAGGAGATCCTACGAGCAATACTTC.

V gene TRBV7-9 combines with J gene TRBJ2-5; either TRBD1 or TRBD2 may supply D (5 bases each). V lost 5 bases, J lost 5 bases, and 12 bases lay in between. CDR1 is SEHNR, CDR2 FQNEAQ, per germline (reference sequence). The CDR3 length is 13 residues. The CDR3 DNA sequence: TGTGCCAGCAGCCCTGAAGGGGAGGAGACCCAGTACTTC. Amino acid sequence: CASSPEGEETQYF.

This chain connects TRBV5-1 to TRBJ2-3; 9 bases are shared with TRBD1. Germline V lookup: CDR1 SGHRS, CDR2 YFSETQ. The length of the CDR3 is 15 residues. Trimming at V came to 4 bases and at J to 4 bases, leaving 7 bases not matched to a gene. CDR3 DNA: TGCGCCAGCAGCGGATGGGACAGGGAAGCAGATACGCAGTATTTT. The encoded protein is CASSGWDREADTQYF.

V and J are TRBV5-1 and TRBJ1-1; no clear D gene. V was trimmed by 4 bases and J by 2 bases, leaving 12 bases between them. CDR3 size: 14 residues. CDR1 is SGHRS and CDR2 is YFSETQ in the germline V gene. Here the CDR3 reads CASSAAIGNTEAFF. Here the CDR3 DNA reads TGCGCCAGCAGCGCCGCTATTGGAAACACTGAAGCTTTCTTT.

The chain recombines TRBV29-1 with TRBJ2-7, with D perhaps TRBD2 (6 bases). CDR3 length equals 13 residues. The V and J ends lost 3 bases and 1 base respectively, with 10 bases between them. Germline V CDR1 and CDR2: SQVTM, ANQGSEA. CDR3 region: CSVEFSGSYEQYF. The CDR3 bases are TGCAGCGTTGAGTTTAGCGGATCCTACGAGCAGTACTTC.

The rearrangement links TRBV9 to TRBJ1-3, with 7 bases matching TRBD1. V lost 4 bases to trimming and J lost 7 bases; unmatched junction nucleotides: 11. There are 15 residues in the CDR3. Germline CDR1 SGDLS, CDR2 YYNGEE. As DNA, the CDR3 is TGTGCCAGCAGCAAACTTTCGACAGGGTCGAACACCATATATTTT. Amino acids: CASSKLSTGSNTIYF. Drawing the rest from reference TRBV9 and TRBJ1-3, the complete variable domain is DSGVTQTPKHLITATGQRVTLRCSPRSGDLSVYWYQQSLDQGLQFLIQYYNGEERAKGNILERFSAQQFPDLHSELNLSSLELGDSALYFCASSKLSTGSNTIYFGEGSWLTVV.

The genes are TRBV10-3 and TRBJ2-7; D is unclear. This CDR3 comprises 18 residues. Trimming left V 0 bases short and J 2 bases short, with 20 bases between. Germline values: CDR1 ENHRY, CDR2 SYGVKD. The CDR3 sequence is CAISESVLLTLSPYEQYF. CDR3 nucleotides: TGTGCCATCAGTGAGTCAGTCTTACTTACTCTCTCGCCCTACGAGCAGTACTTC.

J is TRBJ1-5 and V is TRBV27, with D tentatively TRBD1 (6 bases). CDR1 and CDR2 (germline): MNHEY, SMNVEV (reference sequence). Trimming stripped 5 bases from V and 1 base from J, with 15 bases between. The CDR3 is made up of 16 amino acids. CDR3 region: CASSPTQGISNQPQHF. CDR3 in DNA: TGTGCCAGCAGTCCAACACAGGGAATCAGCAATCAGCCCCAGCATTTT.

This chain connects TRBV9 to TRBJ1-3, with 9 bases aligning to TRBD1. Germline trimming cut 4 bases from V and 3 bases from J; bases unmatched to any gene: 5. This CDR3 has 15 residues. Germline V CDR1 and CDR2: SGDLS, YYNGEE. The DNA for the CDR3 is TGTGCCAGCAGCCCTACAGGGGGCGGTGGAAACACCATATATTTT. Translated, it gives CASSPTGGGGNTIYF.

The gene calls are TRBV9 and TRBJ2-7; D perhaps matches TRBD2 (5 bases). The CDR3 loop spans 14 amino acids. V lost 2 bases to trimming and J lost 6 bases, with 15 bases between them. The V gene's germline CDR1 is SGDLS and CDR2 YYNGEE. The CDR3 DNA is TGTGCCAGCAGCGTCGGTGGGAGTGAGCCCGAGCAGTACTTC. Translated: CASSVGGSEPEQYF.

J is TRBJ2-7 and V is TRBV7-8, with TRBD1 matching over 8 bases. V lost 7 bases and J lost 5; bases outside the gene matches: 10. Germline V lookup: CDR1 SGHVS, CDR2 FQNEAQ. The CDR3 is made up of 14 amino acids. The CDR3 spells CASTPDKTGDEQYF. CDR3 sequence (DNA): TGTGCCAGCACGCCGGATAAGACAGGGGACGAGCAGTACTTC. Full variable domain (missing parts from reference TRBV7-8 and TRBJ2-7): GAGVSQSPRYKVAKRGQDVALRCDPISGHVSLFWYQQALGQGPEFLTYFQNEAQLDKSGLPSDRFFAERPEGSVSTLKIQRTQQEDSAVYLCASTPDKTGDEQYFGPGTRLTVT.

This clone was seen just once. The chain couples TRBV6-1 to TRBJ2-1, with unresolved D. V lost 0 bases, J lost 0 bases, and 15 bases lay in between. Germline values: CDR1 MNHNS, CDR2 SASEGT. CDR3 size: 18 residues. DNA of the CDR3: TGTGCCAGCAGTGAAGCTATGGGTAGGCGCTACTCCTACAATGAGCAGTTCTTC. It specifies CASSEAMGRRYSYNEQFF.

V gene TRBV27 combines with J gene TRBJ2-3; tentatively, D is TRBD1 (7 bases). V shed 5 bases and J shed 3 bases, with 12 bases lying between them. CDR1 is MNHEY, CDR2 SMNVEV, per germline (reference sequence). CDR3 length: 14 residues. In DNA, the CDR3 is TGTGCCAGCAGTACACAGGGGAGGACAGATACGCAGTATTTT. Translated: CASSTQGRTDTQYF.

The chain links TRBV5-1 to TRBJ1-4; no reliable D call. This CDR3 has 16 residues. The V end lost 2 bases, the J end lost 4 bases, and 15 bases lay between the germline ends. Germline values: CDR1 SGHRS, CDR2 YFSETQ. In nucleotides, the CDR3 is TGCGCCAGCAGCTTTACCCTGGACGGTTTTAATGAAAAACTGTTTTTT. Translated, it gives CASSFTLDGFNEKLFF. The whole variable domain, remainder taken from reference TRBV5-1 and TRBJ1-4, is KAGVTQTPRYLIKTRGQQVTLSCSPISGHRSVSWYQQTPGQGLQFLFEYFSETQRNKGNFPGRFSGRQFSNSRSEMNVSTLELGDSALYLCASSFTLDGFNEKLFFGSGTQLSVL.

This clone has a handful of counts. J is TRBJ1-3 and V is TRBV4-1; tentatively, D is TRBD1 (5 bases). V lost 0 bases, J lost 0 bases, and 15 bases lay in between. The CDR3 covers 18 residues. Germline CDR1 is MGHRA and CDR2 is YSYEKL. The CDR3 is CASSQEQGPGYSGNTIYF. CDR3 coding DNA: TGCGCCAGCAGCCAAGAGCAGGGACCAGGCTACTCTGGAAACACCATATATTTT.

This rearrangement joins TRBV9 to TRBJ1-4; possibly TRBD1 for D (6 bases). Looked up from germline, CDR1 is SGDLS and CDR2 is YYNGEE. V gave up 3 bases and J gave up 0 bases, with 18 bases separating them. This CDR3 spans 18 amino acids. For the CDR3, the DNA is TGTGCCAGCAGCGGGCCCAACAGGGACTCAGCAACTAATGAAAAACTGTTTTTT. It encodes CASSGPNRDSATNEKLFF.